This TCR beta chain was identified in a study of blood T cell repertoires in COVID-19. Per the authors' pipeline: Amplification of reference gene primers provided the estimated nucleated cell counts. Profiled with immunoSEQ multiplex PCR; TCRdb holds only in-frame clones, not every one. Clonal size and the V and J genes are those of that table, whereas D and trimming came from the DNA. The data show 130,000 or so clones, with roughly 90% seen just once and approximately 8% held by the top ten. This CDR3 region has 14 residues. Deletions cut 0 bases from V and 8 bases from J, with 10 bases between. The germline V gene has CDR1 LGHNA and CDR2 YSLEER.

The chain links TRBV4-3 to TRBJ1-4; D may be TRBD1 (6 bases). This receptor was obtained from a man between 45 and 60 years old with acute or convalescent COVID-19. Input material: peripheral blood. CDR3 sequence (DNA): TGCGCCAGCAGCCAAGACAGGGGTTTAGAAAAACTGTTTTTT. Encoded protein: CASSQDRGLEKLFF.